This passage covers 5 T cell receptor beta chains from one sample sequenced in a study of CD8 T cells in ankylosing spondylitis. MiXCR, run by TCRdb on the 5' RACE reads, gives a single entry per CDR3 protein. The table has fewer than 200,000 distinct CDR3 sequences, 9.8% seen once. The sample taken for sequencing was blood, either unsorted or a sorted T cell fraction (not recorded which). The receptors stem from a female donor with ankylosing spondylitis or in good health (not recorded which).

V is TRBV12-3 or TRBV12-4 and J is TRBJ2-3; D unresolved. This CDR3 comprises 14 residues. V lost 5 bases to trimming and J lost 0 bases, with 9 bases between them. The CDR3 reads CASSPVVSTDTQYF. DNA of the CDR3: TGTGCCAGCAGTCCGGTGGTTAGCACAGATACGCAGTATTTT.

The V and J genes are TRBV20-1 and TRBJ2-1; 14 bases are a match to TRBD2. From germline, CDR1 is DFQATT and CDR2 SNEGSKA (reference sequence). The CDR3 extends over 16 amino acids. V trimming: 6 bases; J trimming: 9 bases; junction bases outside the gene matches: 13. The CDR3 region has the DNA TGCAGTGCGAGCTTTGGGGGACTAGCGGGAGACAGTGAGCAGTTCTTC. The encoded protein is CSASFGGLAGDSEQFF.

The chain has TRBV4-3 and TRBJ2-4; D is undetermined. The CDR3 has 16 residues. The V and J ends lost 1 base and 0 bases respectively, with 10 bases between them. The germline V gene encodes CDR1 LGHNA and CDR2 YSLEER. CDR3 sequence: CASSQAAELAKNIQYF. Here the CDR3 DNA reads TGCGCCAGCAGCCAAGCTGCAGAGCTAGCCAAAAACATTCAGTACTTC.

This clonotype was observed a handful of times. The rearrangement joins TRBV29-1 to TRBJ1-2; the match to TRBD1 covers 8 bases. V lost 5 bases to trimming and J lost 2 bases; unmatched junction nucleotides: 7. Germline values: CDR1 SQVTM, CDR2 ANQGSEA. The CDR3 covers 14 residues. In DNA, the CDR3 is TGCAGCGTTCCAACAGGGGGGGGCAACTATGGCTACACCTTC. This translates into CSVPTGGGNYGYTF.

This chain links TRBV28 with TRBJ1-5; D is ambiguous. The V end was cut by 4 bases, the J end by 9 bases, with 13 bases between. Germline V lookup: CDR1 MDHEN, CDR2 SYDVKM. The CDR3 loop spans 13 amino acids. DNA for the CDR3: TGTGCCAGCAGTTCGGTGAGGGATCCGCCCCAGCATTTT. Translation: CASSSVRDPPQHF. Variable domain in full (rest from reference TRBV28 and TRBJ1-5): DVKVTQSSRYLVKRTGEKVFLECVQDMDHENMFWYRQDPGLGLRLIYFSYDVKMKEKGDIPEGYSVSREKKERFSLILESASTNQTSMYLCASSSVRDPPQHFGDGTRLSIL.